Given below is one TCR beta chain in context. Its antigen is unidentified. The sample originates from a study of shared clonotypes between healthy human individuals. General study results and limits: In having few donors, the study represented limited genetic and exposure-history diversity. Researchers sampled only blood; tissue repertoires likely differ. A handful of donors showed sharing of about 4.8% of naive CD4 clonotypes.

The method was immunoSEQ multiplex PCR; TCRdb's version includes in-frame clones alone and lacks a portion of them. The sample consists of around 1,900,000 clones, 90% to 95% of them appearing once. The naive CD8 population came from CD45RO-negative cells selected for CCR7, without terminally differentiated effector memory CD45RA+ cells. The receptor was isolated from a man between 18 and 29 years old in good health. Some clones in this sample may be carry-over from other donors' samples. The source material was naive CD8+ T cells from PBMCs.

The CDR3 nucleotides read TGTGCCACCAGCAGAAACCGGGATCTCCCCTCTGAAAAACTGTTTTTT. Amino acid sequence: CATSRNRDLPSEKLFF. The chain combines TRBV15 with TRBJ1-4; D gene ambiguous. The germline V and J ends were trimmed by 2 bases and 7 bases, with 17 bases remaining between them. Germline-derived CDR1 and CDR2 are LNHNV and YYDKDF (reference sequence). The CDR3 sequence is 16 residues long.